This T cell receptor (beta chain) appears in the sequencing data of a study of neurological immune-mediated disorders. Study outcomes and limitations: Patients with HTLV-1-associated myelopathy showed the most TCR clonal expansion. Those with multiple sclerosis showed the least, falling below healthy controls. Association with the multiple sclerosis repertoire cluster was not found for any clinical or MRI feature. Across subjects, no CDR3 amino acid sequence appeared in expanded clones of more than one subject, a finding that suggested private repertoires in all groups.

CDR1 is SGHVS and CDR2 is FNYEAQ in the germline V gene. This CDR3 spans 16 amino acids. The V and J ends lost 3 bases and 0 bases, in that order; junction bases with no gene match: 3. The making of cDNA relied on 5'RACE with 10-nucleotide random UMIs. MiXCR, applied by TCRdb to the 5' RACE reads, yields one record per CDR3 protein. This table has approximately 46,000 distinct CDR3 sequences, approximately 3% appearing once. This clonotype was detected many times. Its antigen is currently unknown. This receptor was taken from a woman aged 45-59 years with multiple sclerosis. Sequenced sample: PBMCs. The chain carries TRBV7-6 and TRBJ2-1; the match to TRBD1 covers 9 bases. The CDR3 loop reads CASSLGQGLSYNEQFF. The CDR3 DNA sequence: TGTGCCAGCAGCTTGGGACAGGGACTCTCCTACAATGAGCAGTTCTTC.